The 10 T cell receptor beta chains in this list originate from one sample, sequenced in a study of cytomegalovirus exposure and HLA in healthy donors. Assay used: immunoSEQ multiplex PCR; TCRdb lists only in-frame clones, some missing. The sample contains about 79,000 clones, 93% of which appear only once. Sequenced: PBMCs. These receptors came from a woman aged 25 to 39 in good health and CMV-seronegative.

This chain connects TRBV11-2 to TRBJ2-4; D gene uncertain. The germline gives CDR1 SGHAT, CDR2 FQNNGV. The CDR3 is 15 amino acids. V was shortened by 4 bases and J by 2 bases, with 12 bases between the two germline ends. As DNA, the CDR3 is TGTGCCAGCAGCTCAGAGCAACAGCCCAAAAACATTCAGTACTTC. Protein product: CASSSEQQPKNIQYF.

Turning to this clone: This sample includes further DNA sequences coding for the same CDR3. This rearrangement joins TRBV5-1 to TRBJ1-2, with 9 bases lining up with TRBD1. The CDR3 has 14 amino acids. The germline CDR1 and CDR2 sequences are SGHRS and YFSETQ. J lost 4 bases, V lost 4 bases, and 5 bases had no gene match. CDR3 sequence: CASSPGQGPYGYTF. The CDR3 bases are TGCGCCAGCAGCCCAGGACAGGGGCCCTATGGCTACACCTTC.

The genes are TRBV5-4 and TRBJ2-1; 10 bases map to TRBD2. J gave up 3 bases and V 4 bases, and 7 bases lay outside the gene matches. CDR3 length: 16 amino acids. CDR1 and CDR2 from the germline V gene are SGHNT and YYREEE (reference sequence). Here the CDR3 DNA reads TGTGCCAGCAGCCGATCGCTAGCGGGAGACTACAATGAGCAGTTCTTC. It specifies CASSRSLAGDYNEQFF.

This clone was seen just once. The same CDR3 is also encoded by other DNA sequences in this sample. The chain couples TRBV30 to TRBJ1-2; tentatively, D is TRBD1 (5 bases). This CDR3 is 14 amino acids long. Germline V gene sequence: CDR1 GTSNPN, CDR2 SVGIG (reference sequence). Trimming pared 3 bases from V and 4 bases from J, leaving 15 bases between. The CDR3 is CAWRGSGGGYGYTF. The CDR3 region has the DNA TGTGCCTGGAGGGGGTCGGGGGGGGGCTATGGCTACACCTTC.

The V and J genes are TRBV4-1 and TRBJ2-1; D is possibly TRBD2 (5 bases). V was cut by 0 bases and J by 6 bases, with 12 bases left in between. Germline-derived CDR1 and CDR2 are MGHRA and YSYEKL. This CDR3 comprises 15 residues. CDR3 in DNA: TGCGCCAGCAGCCAAGATGGTAGCGTCTCCAATGAGCAGTTCTTC. Translated, it gives CASSQDGSVSNEQFF.

The genes are TRBV6-5 and TRBJ2-3; tentative D call: TRBD1 (6 bases). The germline V gene has CDR1 MNHEY and CDR2 SVGAGI. The CDR3 consists of 14 residues. V lost 0 bases to trimming and J lost 5 bases, with 9 bases between them. The chain's CDR3 is CASSYSDRRDTQYF. CDR3 bases: TGTGCCAGCAGTTACTCGGACAGAAGAGATACGCAGTATTTT.

The rearrangement joins TRBV6-1 to TRBJ1-1, with D uncertain. Trimming cost V 4 bases and J 6 bases, with 15 bases left between them. The germline V gene encodes CDR1 MNHNS and CDR2 SASEGT. This CDR3 region has 14 residues. The CDR3 DNA sequence: TGTGCCAGCAGTGCCACGGGGAGAATCGCTGAAGCTTTCTTT. This gives the protein CASSATGRIAEAFF.

This chain links TRBV6-5 with TRBJ2-3; D may be TRBD2 (5 bases). The V end lost 0 bases, the J end lost 7 bases, and 17 bases lay between the germline ends. The CDR3 consists of 16 residues. CDR1 is MNHEY and CDR2 is SVGAGI in the germline V gene. The CDR3 coding sequence is TGTGCCAGCAGTTACTCGAATTCAGGACTTGCGTATACGCAGTATTTT. It codes for CASSYSNSGLAYTQYF.

This rearrangement joins TRBV2 to TRBJ2-7, with no clear D. The germline V and J ends were trimmed by 0 bases and 3 bases, with 15 bases remaining between them. The germline V gene has CDR1 SNHLY and CDR2 FYNNEI. CDR3 length: 16 amino acids. The CDR3 is CASSEARGRIRYEQYF. The DNA for the CDR3 is TGTGCCAGCAGTGAAGCTAGAGGCCGAATTCGCTACGAGCAGTACTTC.

V and J are TRBV18 and TRBJ2-1, with 11 bases that match TRBD2. The germline CDR1 and CDR2 sequences are KGHSH and LQKENI. With 6 bases clipped from V and 4 bases from J, the junction kept 8 bases outside the gene matches. CDR3 size: 16 residues. As DNA, the CDR3 is TGTGCCAGCTCCAGGGGGACTAGCGGTACATACAATGAGCAGTTCTTC. It codes for CASSRGTSGTYNEQFF.